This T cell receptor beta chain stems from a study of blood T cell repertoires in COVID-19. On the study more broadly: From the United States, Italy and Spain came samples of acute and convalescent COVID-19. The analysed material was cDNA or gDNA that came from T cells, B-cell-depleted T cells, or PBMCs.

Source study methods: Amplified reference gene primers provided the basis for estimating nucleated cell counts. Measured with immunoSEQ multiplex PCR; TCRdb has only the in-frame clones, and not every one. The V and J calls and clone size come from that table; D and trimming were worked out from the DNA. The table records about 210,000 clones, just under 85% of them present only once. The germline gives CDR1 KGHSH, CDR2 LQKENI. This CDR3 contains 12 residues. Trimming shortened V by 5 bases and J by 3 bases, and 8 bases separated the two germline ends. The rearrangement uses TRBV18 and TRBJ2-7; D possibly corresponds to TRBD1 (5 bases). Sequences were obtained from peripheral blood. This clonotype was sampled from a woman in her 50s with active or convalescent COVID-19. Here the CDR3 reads CASSDSYYEQYF. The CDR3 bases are TGTGCCAGCTCAGACAGTTACTACGAGCAGTACTTC.